Listed below are T cell receptor beta chains from one sample, sequenced in a study of Graves' ophthalmopathy and Graves' hyperthyroidism. MiXCR was run by TCRdb on the multiplex PCR reads, yielding one entry per CDR3 protein. This table holds 580,000 or so distinct CDR3 sequences, roughly 39% found once. The sequencing input was peripheral blood or thyroid tissue (not recorded which). The receptors derive from an adult man with Graves' hyperthyroidism. Both conserved end residues are part of each CDR3. D genes are given only for firm matches. Clone size is given for some rows only: seen once, a few or many times, or a class if the clone is expanded.

.	TRBV11-1	TRBJ1-5	.	TGTGCCAGCAGCTTCCGGATGGGGGGGGCACCCCAGCATTTT	CASSFRMGGAPQHF
.	TRBV6-5	TRBJ1-5	.	TGTGCCAGCGGTTACGGGGGCAATCAGCCCCAGCATTTT	CASGYGGNQPQHF
.	TRBV4-1	TRBJ1-1	.	TGCGCCAGCAGCCAAGCGGGAGGGGCGTCTGAAGCTTTCTTT	CASSQAGGASEAFF
many	TRBV7-6	TRBJ2-7	.	TGTGCCAGCAGCTTGGGTCTACATGAGACCTACGAGCAGTACTTC	CASSLGLHETYEQYF
many	TRBV20-1	TRBJ2-6	.	TGCAGTGCTAGAGATCCCCTAGGTGGGGCCAACGTCCTGACTTTC	CSARDPLGGANVLTF
many	TRBV7-8	TRBJ2-2	.	TGTGCCAGCAGCTTTTTCGTGGAAGTCGGGGCTGGGGAGCTGTTTTTT	CASSFFVEVGAGELFF
.	TRBV10-3	TRBJ1-3	.	TGTGCCATCAGTGAGTCCTCGTACCGAGACACCATATATTTT	CAISESSYRDTIYF
.	TRBV18	TRBJ2-7	.	TGTGCCAGCTCACCCACTGGAAAGTCCGAGCAGTACTTC	CASSPTGKSEQYF
many	TRBV10-1	TRBJ2-7	.	TGCGCCAGCAGTGAGTCGGGCATCTCCTACGAGCAGTACTTC	CASSESGISYEQYF
.	TRBV29-1	TRBJ1-1	.	TGCAGCGTCCACTCTAGCGGTAACACTGAAGCTTTCTTT	CSVHSSGNTEAFF
.	TRBV20-1	TRBJ2-3	.	TGCAGTGCTAGAGATCAGGAAGATACGCAGTATTTT	CSARDQEDTQYF
many	TRBV11-2	TRBJ2-5	TRBD1	TGTGCCAGCAGCTTAGACCTGACAGGGGGCAGGGGAGAGACCCAGTACTTC	CASSLDLTGGRGETQYF
.	TRBV2	TRBJ1-2	.	TGTGCCAGCAGTGCAGAGTCCATTAATGGCTACACCTTC	CASSAESINGYTF
.	TRBV10-3	TRBJ1-1	.	TGTGCCATAGGGGCAGGGAACACTGAAGCTTTCTTT	CAIGAGNTEAFF
.	TRBV10-3	TRBJ2-3	.	TGTGCCATCAAACGGGACACTCTGGGGGCAGATACGCAGTATTTT	CAIKRDTLGADTQYF
few	TRBV10-2	TRBJ1-5	.	TGCGCCAGCAGTACGGACATTAGCAATCAGCCCCAGCATTTT	CASSTDISNQPQHF
.	TRBV29-1	TRBJ1-2	TRBD1	TGCAGCGTTACTATGGGACAGGGCTATGGCTACACCTTC	CSVTMGQGYGYTF
many	TRBV5-8	TRBJ2-5	TRBD2	TGTGCCAGCAGCCCCGGACTAGAAGGGGAGACCCAGTACTTC	CASSPGLEGETQYF
many	TRBV20-1	TRBJ2-7	.	TGCAGTGCTGGGGGATCGGTGATGGGGGAGCAGTACTTC	CSAGGSVMGEQYF
many	TRBV6-5	TRBJ1-2	.	TGTGCCAGCAGTTACGACAGGAACTATGGCTACACCTTC	CASSYDRNYGYTF
many	TRBV20-1	TRBJ1-1	.	TGCAGTGCTACCCCAGGTGGGGGGGACACTGAAGCTTTCTTT	CSATPGGGDTEAFF
many	TRBV20-1	TRBJ2-7	TRBD2	TGCAGTGCTCCTGCAGCGGGAGCAGGGGAGCAGTACTTC	CSAPAAGAGEQYF
.	TRBV7-9	TRBJ1-2	.	TGTGCCAGCAGTCGGGACGTCTACGACGATGGCTACACCTTC	CASSRDVYDDGYTF
many	TRBV7-9	TRBJ1-4	.	TGTGCCAGCAGCGCCAGGGATAACGGTGAAAAACTGTTTTTT	CASSARDNGEKLFF
many	TRBV5-6	TRBJ1-2	.	TGTGCCAGCAGCTCACAGGGTGTCTATGGCTACACCTTC	CASSSQGVYGYTF
once	TRBV12-3/TRBV12-4	TRBJ2-7	.	TGTGCCAGCAATGAGGGACTGGGATGTTACGAGCAGTACTTC	CASNEGLGCYEQYF
.	TRBV20-1	TRBJ2-5	.	TGCAGTGCTAGAGATCGTCAGGGACAAGAGACCCAGTACTTC	CSARDRQGQETQYF
.	TRBV2	TRBJ2-1	.	TGTGCCAGCAGTGAGTGGGGGTTCTACAATGAGCAGTTCTTC	CASSEWGFYNEQFF
many	TRBV2	TRBJ2-6	.	TGTGCCAGCAGGAAGTCGGGGGCTGGGGCCAACGTCCTGACTTTC	CASRKSGAGANVLTF
few	TRBV10-3	TRBJ1-1	.	TGTGCCATCAGGCGGGGGGGGATGTACAATGAGCAGTTCTTT	CAIRRGGMYNEQFF
.	TRBV25-1	TRBJ1-2	.	TGTGCCAGCGTTGAAGGGACATACGGGGCCTATGGCTACACCTTC	CASVEGTYGAYGYTF
.	TRBV10-3	TRBJ1-1	.	TGTGCCAGCAGGGAGTGGACAGCTGAAGCTTTCTTT	CASREWTAEAFF
many	TRBV5-1	TRBJ2-2	.	TGCGCCAGCAGCCGGGGAACGAACACCGGGGAGCTGTTTTTT	CASSRGTNTGELFF
.	TRBV2	TRBJ2-5	.	TGTGCCAGCGGTGAAGGAGGAAAAGAGACCCAGTACTTC	CASGEGGKETQYF
many	TRBV2	TRBJ2-7	TRBD2	TGTGCCAGCGGTGCGGGGGACCCCTACGAGCAGTACTTC	CASGAGDPYEQYF
.	TRBV15	TRBJ2-2	.	TGTGCCACCAGCAGAGGGACAGTGAACACCGGGGAGCTGTTTTTT	CATSRGTVNTGELFF
.	TRBV2	TRBJ1-3	TRBD1	TGTGCCAGCAGTGAAGGAAGACAGGGATTCTCTGGAAACACCATATATTTT	CASSEGRQGFSGNTIYF
.	TRBV28	TRBJ1-2	.	TGTGCCAGCAGCAAGGGGAGAGCTAACTATGGCTACACCTTC	CASSKGRANYGYTF
.	TRBV24-1	TRBJ2-5	TRBD1	TGTGCCACCAGTGACCGTGGGACAGGGGGAGGAATGGAGACCCAGTACTTC	CATSDRGTGGGMETQYF
.	TRBV5-1	TRBJ2-7	.	TGCGCCAGCAGCTTGGAACAGTTCGACGAGCAGTACTTC	CASSLEQFDEQYF
.	TRBV9	TRBJ2-2	TRBD1	TGTGCCAGCAGCCCCGACAGGGCGATAACGTTGAACACCGGGGAGCTGTTTTTT	CASSPDRAITLNTGELFF
once	TRBV30	TRBJ1-5	TRBD1	TGTGCCTGGGAGAAACAGGGGGTAGGTCAGCCCCAGCATTTT	CAWEKQGVGQPQHF
few	TRBV19	TRBJ2-7	.	TGTGCCATTCAGACAGACGAGCAGTACTTC	CAIQTDEQYF
many	TRBV10-3	TRBJ2-5	TRBD2	TGTGCCACCCAACTAGCGGGATGGGAAGAGACCCAGTACTTC	CATQLAGWEETQYF
many	TRBV7-9	TRBJ2-7	TRBD2	TGTGCCAGCAGCTTAGCGAGCGGGGGACCCTACGAGCAGTACTTC	CASSLASGGPYEQYF
.	TRBV2	TRBJ1-1	.	TGTGCCAGCTTCCAAAACCGGGGGGTCTGGGACACTGAAGCTTTCTTT	CASFQNRGVWDTEAFF
many	TRBV19	TRBJ1-1	.	TGTGCCAGCAAAGCAGGGGTAGGGGCTTTCTTT	CASKAGVGAFF
.	TRBV12-3/TRBV12-4	TRBJ2-2	.	TGTGCCAGCAGTTTTGTCGGGGCGGATTGGGCCGGGGAGCTGTTTTTT	CASSFVGADWAGELFF
.	TRBV6-5	TRBJ2-7	TRBD2	TGTGCCAGCAGTTACTCGATCGTAGCGGGAGGGGTTCCCTACGAGCAGTACTTC	CASSYSIVAGGVPYEQYF
once	TRBV7-9	TRBJ1-3	.	TGTGCCAGCAGCTCGGGACCGGTAAACACCATATATTTT	CASSSGPVNTIYF
.	TRBV5-1	TRBJ2-2	.	TGCGCCAGCAGGGTTGAGGGACAACCCACCGGGGAGCTGTTTTTT	CASRVEGQPTGELFF
.	TRBV6-5	TRBJ2-7	.	TGTGCCAGCAGATCGACTGAAACCTACGAGCAGTACTTC	CASRSTETYEQYF
.	TRBV6-1	TRBJ2-7	.	TGTGCCAGCAGGAAACCCGGGACAAGTCCCTACGAGCAGTACTTC	CASRKPGTSPYEQYF
.	TRBV10-3	TRBJ2-7	.	TGTGCCATCAGTGATGTGGCGGGAAGCAACGAGCAGTACTTC	CAISDVAGSNEQYF
few	TRBV28	TRBJ2-7	TRBD1	TGTGCCAGCAACCCCACGGGGACAGCCGCCTACGAGCAGTACTTC	CASNPTGTAAYEQYF
few	TRBV19	TRBJ1-5	.	TGTGCCAGTAGTACCGTTGTGGGCCCGGGTCAGCCCCAGCATTTT	CASSTVVGPGQPQHF
few	TRBV9	TRBJ1-4	.	TGTGCCAGCAGCCAGACATTAGGGGGAACTAATGAAAAACTGTTTTTT	CASSQTLGGTNEKLFF
.	TRBV2	TRBJ1-5	.	TGTGCCAGGGGTCGGTCCGACTCTTGGCAGCATTTT	CARGRSDSWQHF
many	TRBV7-9	TRBJ1-4	TRBD1	TGTGCCAGCAGCTCGGACAGGTCGAGGAATGAAAAACTGTTTTTT	CASSSDRSRNEKLFF
many	TRBV29-1	TRBJ1-5	.	TGCAGCGTTGAACAGGGCTTCGGGCAGCCCCAGCATTTT	CSVEQGFGQPQHF